The clone carrying this TCR beta chain was counted only a few times. Its specificity is not known. The ends were cut back, 5 bases at V and 6 bases at J, with 14 bases in the middle. This CDR3 region has 13 residues. In germline, CDR1 is SQVTM, CDR2 ANQGSEA. The data derive from a study of T cell repertoires in cytomegalovirus infection. Study context: CMV epitopes that were recently identified and HLA-C-restricted were used alongside well-studied HLA-B-restricted ones. CMV infection and matching HLA type were both indicated by public TCR beta signatures.

MiXCR was run by TCRdb on the reads, yielding one entry per CDR3 protein. The repertoire consists of about 270,000 distinct CDR3 sequences, with 20% to 25% occurring once and the leading ten covering about 21%. Overall study findings and caveats: HLA-C-restricted CMV clonotypes gave the most frequent clonotype in two of eight donors. Cumulative frequency (of public TCR beta family members) identified carriers of CMV plus the relevant HLA.

The TCR originated in a human donor in good health (CMV status not recorded). Some clones in this sample may be carry-over from other donors' samples. The sequencing here drew on cultured PBMCs, taken from culture after CMV antigen stimulation. This chain joins TRBV29-1 and TRBJ1-5; D unclear. The CDR3 nucleotides read TGCAGCGTTCGGGAGGTGGGAGGTCAGCCCCAGCATTTT. Protein sequence: CSVREVGGQPQHF.